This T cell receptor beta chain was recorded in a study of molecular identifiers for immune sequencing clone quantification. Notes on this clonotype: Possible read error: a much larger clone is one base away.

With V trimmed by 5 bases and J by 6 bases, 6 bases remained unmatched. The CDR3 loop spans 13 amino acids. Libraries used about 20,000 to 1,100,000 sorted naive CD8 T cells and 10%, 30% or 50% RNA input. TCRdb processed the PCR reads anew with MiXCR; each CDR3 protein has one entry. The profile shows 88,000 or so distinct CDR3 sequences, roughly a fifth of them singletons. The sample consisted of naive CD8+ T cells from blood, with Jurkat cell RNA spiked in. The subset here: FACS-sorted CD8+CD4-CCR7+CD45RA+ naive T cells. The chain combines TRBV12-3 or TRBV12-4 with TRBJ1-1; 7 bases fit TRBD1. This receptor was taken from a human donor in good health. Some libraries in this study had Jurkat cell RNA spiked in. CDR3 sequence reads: CASSRQGNAEAFF. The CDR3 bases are TGTGCCAGCAGTCGACAGGGAAACGCTGAAGCTTTCTTT.